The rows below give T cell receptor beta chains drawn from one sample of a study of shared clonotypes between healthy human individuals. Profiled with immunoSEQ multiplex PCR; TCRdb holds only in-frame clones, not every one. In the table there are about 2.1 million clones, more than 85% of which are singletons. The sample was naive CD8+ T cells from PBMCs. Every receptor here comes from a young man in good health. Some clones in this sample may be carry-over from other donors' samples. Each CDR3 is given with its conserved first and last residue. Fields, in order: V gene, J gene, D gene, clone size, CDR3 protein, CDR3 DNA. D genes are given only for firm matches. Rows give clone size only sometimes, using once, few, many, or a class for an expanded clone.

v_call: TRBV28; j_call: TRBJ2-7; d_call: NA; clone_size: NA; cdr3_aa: CASSSTGSSYEQYF; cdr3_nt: TGTGCCAGCAGTTCTACTGGAAGCTCCTACGAGCAGTACTTC
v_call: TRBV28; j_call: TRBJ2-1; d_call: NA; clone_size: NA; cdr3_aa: CASSLSAFSSYNEQFF; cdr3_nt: TGTGCCAGCAGTTTATCAGCGTTTAGCTCCTACAATGAGCAGTTCTTC
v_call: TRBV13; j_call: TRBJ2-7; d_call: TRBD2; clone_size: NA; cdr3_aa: CASSYRTSSYEQYF; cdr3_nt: TGTGCCAGCAGCTATAGGACTAGCAGTTACGAGCAGTACTTC
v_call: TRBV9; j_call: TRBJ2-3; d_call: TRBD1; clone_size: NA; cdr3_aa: CASSVGTGWTDTQYF; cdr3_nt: TGTGCCAGCAGCGTCGGGACAGGGTGGACAGATACGCAGTATTTT
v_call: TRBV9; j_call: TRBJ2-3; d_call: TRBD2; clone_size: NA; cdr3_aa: CASSVAGGRQDTQYF; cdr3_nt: TGTGCCAGCAGCGTAGCGGGGGGGAGACAAGATACGCAGTATTTT
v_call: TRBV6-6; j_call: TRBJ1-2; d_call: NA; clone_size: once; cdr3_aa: CASSYSTHQKDGYTF; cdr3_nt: TGTGCCAGCAGTTACTCGACCCACCAGAAAGATGGCTACACCTTC
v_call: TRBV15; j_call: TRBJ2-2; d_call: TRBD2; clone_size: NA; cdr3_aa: CATSAGGRDTGELFF; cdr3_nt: TGTGCCACCAGCGCTGGCGGGAGGGACACCGGGGAGCTGTTTTTT
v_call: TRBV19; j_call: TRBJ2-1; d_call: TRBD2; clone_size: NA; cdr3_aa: CASSLSSGGYNEQFF; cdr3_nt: TGTGCCAGTAGCCTTTCTAGCGGAGGATACAATGAGCAGTTCTTC
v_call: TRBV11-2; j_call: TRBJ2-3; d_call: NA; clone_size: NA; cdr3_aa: CASSLVPGRSTDTQYF; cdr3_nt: TGTGCCAGCAGCTTAGTCCCGGGACGGAGCACAGATACGCAGTATTTT
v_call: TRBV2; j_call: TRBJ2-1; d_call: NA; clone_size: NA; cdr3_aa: CASWISNEQFF; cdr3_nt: TGTGCCAGCTGGATAAGCAATGAGCAGTTCTTC
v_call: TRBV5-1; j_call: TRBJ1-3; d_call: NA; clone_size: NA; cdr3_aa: CASSSRDTTSSGNTIYF; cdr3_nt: TGCGCCAGCAGCTCCCGGGACACGACGAGCTCTGGAAACACCATATATTTT
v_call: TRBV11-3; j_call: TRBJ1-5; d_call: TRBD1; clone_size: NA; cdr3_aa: CASRREGQDNQPQHF; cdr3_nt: TGTGCCAGCAGGCGTGAGGGACAGGACAATCAGCCCCAGCATTTT
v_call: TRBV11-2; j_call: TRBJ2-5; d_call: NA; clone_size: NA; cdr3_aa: CASSWVGGDALKETQYF; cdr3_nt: TGTGCCAGCAGCTGGGTAGGCGGGGATGCATTAAAAGAGACCCAGTACTTC
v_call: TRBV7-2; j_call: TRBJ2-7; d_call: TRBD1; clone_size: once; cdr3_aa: CASSLGRTGDEQYF; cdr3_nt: TGTGCCAGCAGCTTAGGGAGGACAGGGGACGAGCAGTACTTC
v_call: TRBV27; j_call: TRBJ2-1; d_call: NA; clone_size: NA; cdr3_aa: CASAIGGNYNEQFF; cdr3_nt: TGTGCCAGCGCGATCGGAGGGAACTACAATGAGCAGTTCTTC
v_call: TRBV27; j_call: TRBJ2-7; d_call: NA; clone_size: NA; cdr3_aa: CASAAAPYEQYF; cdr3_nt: TGTGCCAGCGCTGCTGCGCCCTACGAGCAGTACTTC
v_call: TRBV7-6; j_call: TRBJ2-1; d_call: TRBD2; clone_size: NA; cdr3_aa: CASSLEGGSSYNEQFF; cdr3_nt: TGTGCCAGCAGCTTAGAAGGCGGGAGTTCCTACAATGAGCAGTTCTTC
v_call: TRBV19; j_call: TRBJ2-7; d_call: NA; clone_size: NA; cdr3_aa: CASSIHLTLIADSSYEQYF; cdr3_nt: TGTGCCAGTAGTATTCACCTCACCCTCATAGCGGACTCTTCCTACGAGCAGTACTTC
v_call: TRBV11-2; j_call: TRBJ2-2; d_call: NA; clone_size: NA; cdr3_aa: CASSLELGFFTGELFF; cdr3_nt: TGTGCCAGCAGCTTAGAACTGGGCTTTTTCACCGGGGAGCTGTTTTTT
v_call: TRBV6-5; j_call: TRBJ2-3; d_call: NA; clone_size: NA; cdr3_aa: CASSPSQRGADTQYF; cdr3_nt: TGTGCCAGCAGCCCCTCGCAAAGGGGGGCAGATACGCAGTATTTT
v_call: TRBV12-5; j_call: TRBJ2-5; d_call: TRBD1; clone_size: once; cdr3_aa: CASGLGDSSQETQYF; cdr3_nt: TGTGCTAGTGGTTTGGGGGACAGCTCACAAGAGACCCAGTACTTC
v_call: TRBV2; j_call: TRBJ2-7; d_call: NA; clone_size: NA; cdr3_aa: CASNLRNYEQYF; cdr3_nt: TGTGCCAGCAATCTGCGGAATTACGAGCAGTACTTC
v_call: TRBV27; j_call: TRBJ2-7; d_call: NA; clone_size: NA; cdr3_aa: CASSIRGISYEQYF; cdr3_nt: TGTGCCAGCAGTATCCGGGGTATCTCCTACGAGCAGTACTTC
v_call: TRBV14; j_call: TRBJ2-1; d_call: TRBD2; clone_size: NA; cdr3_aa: CASGGSGSGPNEQFF; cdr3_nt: TGTGCCAGTGGGGGTAGCGGGAGTGGTCCCAATGAGCAGTTCTTC
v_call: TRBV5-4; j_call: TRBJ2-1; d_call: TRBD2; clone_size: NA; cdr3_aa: CASSLKRERPYNEQFF; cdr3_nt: TGTGCCAGCAGCTTGAAGCGGGAGCGCCCCTACAATGAGCAGTTCTTC
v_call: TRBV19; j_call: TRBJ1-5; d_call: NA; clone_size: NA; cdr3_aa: CASSSARSPQPQHF; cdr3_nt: TGTGCCAGTAGTAGTGCCAGGTCGCCCCAGCCCCAGCATTTT
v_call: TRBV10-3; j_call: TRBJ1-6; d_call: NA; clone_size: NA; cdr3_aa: CAISDWTRADSPLHF; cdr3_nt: TGTGCCATCAGTGATTGGACCAGGGCTGATTCACCCCTCCACTTT
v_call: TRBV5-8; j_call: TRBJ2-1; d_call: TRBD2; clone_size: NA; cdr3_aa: CASRSSGVIYNEQFF; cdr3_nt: TGTGCCAGCAGGTCTAGCGGGGTTATCTACAATGAGCAGTTCTTC
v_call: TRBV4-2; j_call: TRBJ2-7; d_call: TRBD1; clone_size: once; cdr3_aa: CASSQGQLYEQYF; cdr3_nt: TGTGCCAGCAGCCAGGGACAGCTCTACGAGCAGTACTTC
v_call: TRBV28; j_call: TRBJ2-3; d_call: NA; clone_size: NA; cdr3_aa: CASIPLSGHTDTQYF; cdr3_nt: TGTGCCAGCATACCCCTAAGCGGGCACACAGATACGCAGTATTTT
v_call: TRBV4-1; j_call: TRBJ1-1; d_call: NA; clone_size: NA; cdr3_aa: CASSQTPTGNTEAFF; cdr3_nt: TGCGCCAGCAGCCAAACACCGACGGGGAACACTGAAGCTTTCTTT
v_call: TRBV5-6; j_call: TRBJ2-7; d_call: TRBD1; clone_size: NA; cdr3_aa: CASSWGDRVYEQYF; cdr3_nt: TGTGCCAGCAGCTGGGGGGACAGGGTTTACGAGCAGTACTTC
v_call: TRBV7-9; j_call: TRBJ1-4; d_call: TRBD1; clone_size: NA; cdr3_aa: CASSTTRAATGLIEEKLFF; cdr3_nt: TGTGCCAGCAGCACCACCCGAGCCGCGACAGGGTTGATTGAGGAAAAACTGTTTTTT